One and the same sample provided the 20 T cell receptor beta chains below, sequenced in a study of memory CD4+ T cells and cytomegalovirus serostatus (dated by TCRdb to between 2018 and 2021). Single viable CD3+CD4+CD8-CD45RO+ cells were sorted as memory CD4+ T cells on a FACSAria II. The protocol used for the library was the immunoSEQ multiplex PCR assay. Held by TCRdb, this immuneACCESS table contains in-frame sequences only and omits some clones. Under half of the omission traces to an unresolved V gene where checked; the cause of the rest is unknown. This sample gives approximately 44,000 clones in total; more than 65% of them show up just once. 1.5% to 2.5% of the sample rests with the top ten. The sample comprised memory CD4+ T cells from blood. The receptor source for this set is an adult in good health and CMV-seronegative.

This clone was detected a few times. This chain uses TRBV7-8 with TRBJ1-1; D is ambiguous. CDR1 and CDR2 (germline): SGHVS, FQNEAQ. V lost 5 bases, J lost 6 bases, and 13 bases lay in between. The length of the CDR3 is 13 residues. CDR3 DNA: TGTGCCAGCAGCATCAGACTGGCCTCTGAAGCTTTCTTT. Protein: CASSIRLASEAFF.

V and J are TRBV6-5 and TRBJ2-1; D unresolved. The CDR3 loop spans 15 amino acids. The V and J ends lost 6 bases and 3 bases respectively, with 15 bases between them. Germline V gives CDR1 MNHEY, CDR2 SVGAGI. The CDR3 DNA reads TGTGCCAGCAGACCAGACTCAGATCGCTACAATGAGCAGTTCTTC. This sequence encodes CASRPDSDRYNEQFF.

This chain connects TRBV7-8 to TRBJ2-5, with TRBD1 matching 8 bases. Germline V gene data show CDR1 as SGHVS and CDR2 as FQNEAQ. The CDR3 runs to 15 residues. Unmatched junction bases numbered 3, after V lost 1 base and J lost 2 bases. The CDR3 loop is CASSLVGTGQETQYF. Here the CDR3 DNA reads TGTGCCAGCAGCTTAGTAGGGACAGGACAAGAGACCCAGTACTTC.

V usage is TRBV5-1 and J usage is TRBJ1-5, with 10 bases lining up with TRBD1. CDR1 SGHRS and CDR2 YFSETQ come from the germline V gene. The CDR3 sequence is 15 residues long. The V gene end was trimmed by 4 bases and the J gene end by 5 bases; junction bases not matched to a gene: 6. CDR3 in amino acids: CASSPSGTGDQPQHF. CDR3 DNA: TGCGCCAGCAGCCCCTCCGGGACAGGGGATCAGCCCCAGCATTTT. The entire variable domain, with the rest obtained from reference TRBV5-1 and TRBJ1-5, is as follows: KAGVTQTPRYLIKTRGQQVTLSCSPISGHRSVSWYQQTPGQGLQFLFEYFSETQRNKGNFPGRFSGRQFSNSRSEMNVSTLELGDSALYLCASSPSGTGDQPQHFGDGTRLSIL.

The chain recombines TRBV7-2 with TRBJ1-2; D perhaps matches TRBD1 (6 bases). The V and J ends lost 5 bases and 5 bases respectively, with 15 bases between them. Germline CDR1 SGHTA, CDR2 FQGNSA. CDR3 size: 14 residues. Here the CDR3 reads CASSQGQPGYGYTF. The CDR3 coding sequence is TGTGCCAGCAGCCAAGGACAGCCCGGGTATGGCTACACCTTC.

The chain recombines TRBV30 with TRBJ1-3, with D perhaps TRBD1 (6 bases). The V gene's germline CDR1 is GTSNPN and CDR2 SVGIG (reference sequence). V lost 4 bases and J 0 bases, leaving 7 bases between the germline ends. The CDR3 length is 13 residues. This CDR3 is CAWKQGSGNTIYF. For the CDR3, the DNA is TGTGCCTGGAAACAGGGCTCTGGAAACACCATATATTTT.

The chain combines TRBV27 with TRBJ2-7; D uncertain. Germline V gene lookup returns CDR1 MNHEY and CDR2 SMNVEV (reference sequence). The CDR3 covers 15 residues. V was pared by 3 bases and J by 0 bases, with 12 bases between. In DNA form, the CDR3 reads TGTGCCAGCAGTTTGGATTGGGCTGCCTCCTACGAGCAGTACTTC. It yields the protein CASSLDWAASYEQYF.

The J gene is TRBJ2-2, the V gene TRBV18; D gene unclear. Trimming stripped 2 bases from V and 3 bases from J, with 1 base between. The CDR3 contains 12 residues. CDR1 and CDR2 (germline): KGHSH, LQKENI. In DNA, the CDR3 is TGTGCCAGCTCACCAGACACCGGGGAGCTGTTTTTT. Amino acid sequence: CASSPDTGELFF.

The genes are TRBV6-4 and TRBJ2-2; no firm D call. The ends were cut back, 6 bases at V and 3 bases at J, with 11 bases in the middle. Germline values: CDR1 MRHNA, CDR2 SNTAGT. CDR3 length: 14 residues. CDR3 sequence: CASRLSRHTGELFF. In DNA, the CDR3 is TGTGCCAGCAGATTAAGCCGGCACACCGGGGAGCTGTTTTTT.

This chain uses TRBV18 with TRBJ2-5; D is unclear. Germline-derived CDR1 and CDR2 are KGHSH and LQKENI. This CDR3 has 13 residues. The V end lost 1 base, the J end lost 5 bases, and 8 bases lay between the germline ends. The CDR3 sequence is CASSPRKGETQYF. Here the CDR3 DNA reads TGTGCCAGCTCACCACGGAAAGGGGAGACCCAGTACTTC.

Only a few counts were recorded for this clone. V usage is TRBV19 and J usage is TRBJ2-7; 7 positions agree with TRBD1. Germline CDR1 and CDR2: LNHDA and SQIVND (reference sequence). The V segment lost 4 bases and the J segment 3 bases; nucleotides outside the gene matches: 6. This CDR3 has 14 amino acids. CDR3 loop: CASSKWDSNYEQYF. The CDR3 bases are TGTGCCAGTAGTAAATGGGACAGTAACTACGAGCAGTACTTC.

This clone occurred once. V is TRBV4-1 and J is TRBJ2-3, with 16 bases lining up with TRBD2. V dropped 5 bases and J dropped 5; count of bases not matched to a gene: 4. Germline V gene data show CDR1 as MGHRA and CDR2 as YSYEKL. The CDR3 contains 16 residues. The CDR3 region is CASSTGTSGGGDTQYF. The CDR3, as DNA: TGCGCCAGCAGCACCGGGACTAGCGGGGGGGGAGATACGCAGTATTTT.

The chain couples TRBV5-1 to TRBJ1-2, with D perhaps matching TRBD1 (5 bases). The germline gives CDR1 SGHRS, CDR2 YFSETQ. This CDR3 contains 15 residues. Trimming took 0 bases from V and 4 from J, leaving 13 bases between them. The CDR3 DNA is TGCGCCAGCAGCTTGGAAGAGGGGCCGGGCTATGGCTACACCTTC. This codes for CASSLEEGPGYGYTF. The variable domain in full, completed from reference TRBV5-1 and TRBJ1-2, reads KAGVTQTPRYLIKTRGQQVTLSCSPISGHRSVSWYQQTPGQGLQFLFEYFSETQRNKGNFPGRFSGRQFSNSRSEMNVSTLELGDSALYLCASSLEEGPGYGYTFGSGTRLTVV.

The rearrangement joins TRBV27 to TRBJ1-1, with 7 bases aligning to TRBD1. J gave up 0 bases and V 3 bases, and 16 bases lay outside the gene matches. Germline V gene data show CDR1 as MNHEY and CDR2 as SMNVEV (reference sequence). The CDR3 spans 19 residues. In DNA form, the CDR3 reads TGTGCCAGCAGTTTTGGTCTCGCACAGGGGTTTCCAATGAACACTGAAGCTTTCTTT. Encoded protein: CASSFGLAQGFPMNTEAFF.

V gene TRBV6-5 combines with J gene TRBJ2-7; 10 bases are shared with TRBD2. Germline values: CDR1 MNHEY, CDR2 SVGAGI. The CDR3 has 14 residues. V lost 4 bases and J lost 2; bases outside the gene matches: 2. The CDR3 DNA reads TGTGCCAGCAGTTCTAGCGGGGGACCCTACGAGCAGTACTTC. Translating it yields CASSSSGGPYEQYF.

The chain has TRBV28 and TRBJ1-1, with D unresolved. Germline CDR1 MDHEN, CDR2 SYDVKM. V lost 6 bases, J lost 11 bases, and 16 bases lay in between. The CDR3 is 12 amino acids. In nucleotides, the CDR3 is TGTGCCAGCAGCCAAGGCTTTTCGGGGGCTTTCTTT. Protein: CASSQGFSGAFF.

V and J are TRBV5-1 and TRBJ2-3; unclear D gene. There are 13 residues in the CDR3. The V end lost 2 bases, the J end lost 2 bases, and 6 bases lay between the germline ends. CDR1 is SGHRS and CDR2 is YFSETQ in the germline V gene. CDR3 bases: TGCGCCAGCAGCTTCTTCCCCACAGATACGCAGTATTTT. This gives the protein CASSFFPTDTQYF.

V gene TRBV2 combines with J gene TRBJ1-1; the D gene is possibly TRBD1 (5 bases). The CDR3 is 14 residues long. In germline, CDR1 is SNHLY, CDR2 FYNNEI. V was clipped by 2 bases and J by 3 bases, with 10 bases between them. The CDR3 region is CASSENRGYTEAFF. CDR3 bases: TGTGCCAGCAGTGAAAACCGGGGGTACACTGAAGCTTTCTTT.

This clone has more than one count but fewer than ten. This chain joins TRBV29-1 and TRBJ1-2; tentatively, D is TRBD1 (5 bases). The CDR3 is 16 amino acids. Germline CDR1 reads SQVTM; CDR2 reads ANQGSEA. Trimming stripped 6 bases from V and 0 bases from J, with 20 bases between. In DNA form, the CDR3 reads TGCAGCGTCCCAGCTGGGGTAGGGGATACTAACTATGGCTACACCTTC. Amino acids: CSVPAGVGDTNYGYTF.

The V gene is TRBV19, the J gene TRBJ2-2; the D is unclear. This CDR3 contains 14 residues. From germline, CDR1 is LNHDA and CDR2 SQIVND (reference sequence). V was shortened by 3 bases and J by 1 base, with 6 bases between the two germline ends. The CDR3 region is CASSMLLNTGELFF. The DNA for the CDR3 is TGTGCCAGTAGTATGTTATTGAACACCGGGGAGCTGTTTTTT.